This T cell receptor beta chain stems from a study of beta chain features in type 1 diabetes. Findings of the study overall: In these data, an HLA type influence on TCRB rearrangement remained unresolved.

Comments on this clone: Its antigen is still unknown.

Germline CDR1 reads SGHAT; CDR2 reads FQNNGV. The CDR3 consists of 15 residues. The ends lost 6 bases at V and 3 bases at J; junction bases unmatched: 8. Since all of the isolated RNA was reverse transcribed, expressed TCRB transcripts were what got sequenced. The assay was immunoSEQ multiplex PCR, and TCRdb's table has in-frame clones only and misses some. Seen here are under 400,000 clones, 20% observed once, and the top ten hold 0.035% to 0.055%. The rearrangement links TRBV11-2 to TRBJ2-7; 10 nucleotides match TRBD2. The clonotype comes from a woman aged 18-29 years in good health. Sequences were obtained from naive CD4+ T cells from blood. CDR3: CASSSRLAGSYEQYF. The CDR3, as DNA: TGTGCCAGCAGTTCGAGACTAGCGGGTAGCTACGAGCAGTACTTC.